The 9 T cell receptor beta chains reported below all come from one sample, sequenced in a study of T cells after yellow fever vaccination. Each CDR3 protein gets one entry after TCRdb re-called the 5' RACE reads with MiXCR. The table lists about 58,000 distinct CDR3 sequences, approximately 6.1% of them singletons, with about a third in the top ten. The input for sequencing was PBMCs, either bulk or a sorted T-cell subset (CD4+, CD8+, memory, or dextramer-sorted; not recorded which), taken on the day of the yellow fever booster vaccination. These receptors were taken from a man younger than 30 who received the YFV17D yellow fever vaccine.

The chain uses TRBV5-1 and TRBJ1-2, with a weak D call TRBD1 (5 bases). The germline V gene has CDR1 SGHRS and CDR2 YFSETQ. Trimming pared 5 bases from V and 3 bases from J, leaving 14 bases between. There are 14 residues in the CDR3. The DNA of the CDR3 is TGCGCCAGCAGACGTGAGGGACTTGACTATGGCTACACCTTC. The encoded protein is CASRREGLDYGYTF.

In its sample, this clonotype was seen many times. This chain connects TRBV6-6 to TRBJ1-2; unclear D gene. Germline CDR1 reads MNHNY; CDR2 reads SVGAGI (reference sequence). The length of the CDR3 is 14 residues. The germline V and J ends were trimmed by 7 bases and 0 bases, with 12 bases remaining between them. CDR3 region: CASNLPATNYGYTF. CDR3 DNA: TGTGCCAGCAACCTACCGGCGACTAACTATGGCTACACCTTC.

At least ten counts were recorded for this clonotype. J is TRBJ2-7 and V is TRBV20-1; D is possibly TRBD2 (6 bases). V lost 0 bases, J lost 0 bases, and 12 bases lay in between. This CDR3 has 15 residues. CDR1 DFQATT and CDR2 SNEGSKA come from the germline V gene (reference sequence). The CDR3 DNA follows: TGCAGTGCTAGAGATGGTGGGGGAGGCTCCTACGAGCAGTACGTC. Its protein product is CSARDGGGGSYEQYV.

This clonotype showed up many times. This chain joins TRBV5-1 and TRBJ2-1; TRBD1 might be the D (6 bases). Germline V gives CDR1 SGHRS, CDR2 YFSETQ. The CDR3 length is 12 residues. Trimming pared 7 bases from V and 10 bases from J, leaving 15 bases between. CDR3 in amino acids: CASFYRVDEQFF. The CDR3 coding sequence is TGCGCCAGCTTCTACAGGGTGGACGAGCAGTTCTTC.

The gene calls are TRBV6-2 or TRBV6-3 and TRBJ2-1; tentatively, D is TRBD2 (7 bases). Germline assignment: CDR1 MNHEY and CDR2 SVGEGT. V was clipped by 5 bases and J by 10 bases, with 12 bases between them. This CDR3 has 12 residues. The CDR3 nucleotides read TGTGCCAGCAGTAAGTGGGGGGGCGAGCAGTTCTTC. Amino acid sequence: CASSKWGGEQFF.

The CDR3 nucleotides read TGTGCCAGCTCACCGGGACAGGATTTGGAGACCCAGTACTTC. This encodes CASSPGQDLETQYF. J is TRBJ2-5 and V is TRBV18; 8 nucleotides align to TRBD1. The CDR3 has 14 residues. The germline CDR1 and CDR2 sequences are KGHSH and LQKENI. V was clipped by 3 bases and J by 5 bases; unmatched bases: 5.

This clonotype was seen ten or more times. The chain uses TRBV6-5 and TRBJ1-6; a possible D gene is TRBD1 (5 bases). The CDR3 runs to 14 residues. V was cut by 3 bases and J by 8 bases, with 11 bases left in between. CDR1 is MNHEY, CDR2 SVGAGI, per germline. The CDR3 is CASSYVGRHSPLHF. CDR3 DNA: TGTGCCAGCAGTTATGTGGGACGGCATTCACCCCTCCACTTT.

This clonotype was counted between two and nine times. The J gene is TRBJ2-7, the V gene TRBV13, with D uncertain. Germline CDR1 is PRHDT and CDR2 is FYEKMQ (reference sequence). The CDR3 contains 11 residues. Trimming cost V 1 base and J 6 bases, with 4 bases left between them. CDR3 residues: CASSLDREQYF. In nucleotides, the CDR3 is TGTGCCAGCAGCTTAGATCGCGAGCAGTACTTC.

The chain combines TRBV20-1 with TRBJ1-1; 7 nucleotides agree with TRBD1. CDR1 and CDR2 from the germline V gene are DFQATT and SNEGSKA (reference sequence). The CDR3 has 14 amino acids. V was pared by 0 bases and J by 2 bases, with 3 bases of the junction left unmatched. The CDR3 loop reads CSARDTGENTEAFF. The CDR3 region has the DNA TGCAGTGCTAGAGATACAGGGGAAAACACTGAAGCTTTCTTT.